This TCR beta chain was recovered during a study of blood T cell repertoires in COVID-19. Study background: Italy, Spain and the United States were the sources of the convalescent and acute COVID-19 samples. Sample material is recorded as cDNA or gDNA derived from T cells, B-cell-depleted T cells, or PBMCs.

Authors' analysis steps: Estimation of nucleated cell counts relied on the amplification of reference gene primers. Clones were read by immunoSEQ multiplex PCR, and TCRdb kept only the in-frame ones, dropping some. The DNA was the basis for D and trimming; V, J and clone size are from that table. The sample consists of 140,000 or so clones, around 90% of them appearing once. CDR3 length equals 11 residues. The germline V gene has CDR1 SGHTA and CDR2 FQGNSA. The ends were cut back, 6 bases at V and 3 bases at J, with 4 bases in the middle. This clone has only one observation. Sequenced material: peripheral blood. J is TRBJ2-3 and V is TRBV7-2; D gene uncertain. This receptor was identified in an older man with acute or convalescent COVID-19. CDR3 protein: CASSLTDTQYF. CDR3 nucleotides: TGTGCCAGCAGTCTAACAGATACGCAGTATTTT.